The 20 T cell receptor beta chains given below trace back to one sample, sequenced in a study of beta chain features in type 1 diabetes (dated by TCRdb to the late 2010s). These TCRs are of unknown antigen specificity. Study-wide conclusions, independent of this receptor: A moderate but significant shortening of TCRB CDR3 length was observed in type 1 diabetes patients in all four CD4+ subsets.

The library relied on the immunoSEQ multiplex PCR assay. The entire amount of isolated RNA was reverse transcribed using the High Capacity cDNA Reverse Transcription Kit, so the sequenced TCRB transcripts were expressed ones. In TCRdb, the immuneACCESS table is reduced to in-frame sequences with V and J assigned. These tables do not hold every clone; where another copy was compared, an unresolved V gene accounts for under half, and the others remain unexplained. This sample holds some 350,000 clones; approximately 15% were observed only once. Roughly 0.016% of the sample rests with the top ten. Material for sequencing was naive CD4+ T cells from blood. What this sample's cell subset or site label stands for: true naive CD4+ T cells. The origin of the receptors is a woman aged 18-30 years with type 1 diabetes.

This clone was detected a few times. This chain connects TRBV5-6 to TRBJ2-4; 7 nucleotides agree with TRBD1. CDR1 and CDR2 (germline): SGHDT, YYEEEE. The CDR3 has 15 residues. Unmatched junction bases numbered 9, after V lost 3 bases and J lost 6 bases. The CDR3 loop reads CASSSERQGVNIQYF. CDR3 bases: TGTGCCAGCAGCTCGGAACGACAGGGAGTAAACATTCAGTACTTC.

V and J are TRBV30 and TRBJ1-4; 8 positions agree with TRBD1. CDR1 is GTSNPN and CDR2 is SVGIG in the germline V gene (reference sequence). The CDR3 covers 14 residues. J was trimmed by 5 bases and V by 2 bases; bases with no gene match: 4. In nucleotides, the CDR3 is TGTGCCTGGAGTCTGCGGACAGGGAATGAAAAACTGTTTTTT. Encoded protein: CAWSLRTGNEKLFF. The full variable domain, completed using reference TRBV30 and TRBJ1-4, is SQTIHQWPATLVQPVGSPLSLECTVEGTSNPNLYWYRQAAGRGLQLLFYSVGIGQISSEVPQNLSASRPQDRQFILSSKKLLLSDSGFYLCAWSLRTGNEKLFFGSGTQLSVL.

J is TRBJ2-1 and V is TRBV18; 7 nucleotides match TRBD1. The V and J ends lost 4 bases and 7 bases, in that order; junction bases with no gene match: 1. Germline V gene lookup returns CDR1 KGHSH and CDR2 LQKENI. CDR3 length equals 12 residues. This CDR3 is CASSQGANEQFF. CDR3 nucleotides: TGTGCCAGCTCACAGGGGGCAAATGAGCAGTTCTTC.

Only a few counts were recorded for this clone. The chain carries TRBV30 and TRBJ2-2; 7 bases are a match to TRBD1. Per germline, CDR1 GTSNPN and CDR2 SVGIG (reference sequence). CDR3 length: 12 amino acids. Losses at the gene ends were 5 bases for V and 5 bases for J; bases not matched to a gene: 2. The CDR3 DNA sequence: TGTGCCTGGGGACAGGTGACCGGGGAGCTGTTTTTT. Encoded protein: CAWGQVTGELFF.

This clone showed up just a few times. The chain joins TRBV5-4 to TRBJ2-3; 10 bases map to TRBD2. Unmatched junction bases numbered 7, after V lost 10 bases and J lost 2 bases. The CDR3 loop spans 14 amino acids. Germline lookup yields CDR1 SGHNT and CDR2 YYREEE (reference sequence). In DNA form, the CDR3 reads TGTGCCGCAAAAGCGGGGGGGGTCACAGATACGCAGTATTTT. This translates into CAAKAGGVTDTQYF.

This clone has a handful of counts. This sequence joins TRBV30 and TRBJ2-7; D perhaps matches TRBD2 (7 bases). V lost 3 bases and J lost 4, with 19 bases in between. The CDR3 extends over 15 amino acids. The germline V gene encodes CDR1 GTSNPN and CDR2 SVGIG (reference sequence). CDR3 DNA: TGTGCCTGGAGCGCCTCGCTGGGGGGGGCTTACGAGCAGTACGTC. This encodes CAWSASLGGAYEQYV.

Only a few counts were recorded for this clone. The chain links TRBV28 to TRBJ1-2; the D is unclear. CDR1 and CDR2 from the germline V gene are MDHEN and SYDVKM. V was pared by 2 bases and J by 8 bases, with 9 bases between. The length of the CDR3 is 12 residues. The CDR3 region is CASSLVTGGYTF. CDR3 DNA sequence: TGTGCCAGCAGTTTAGTGACGGGGGGCTACACCTTC.

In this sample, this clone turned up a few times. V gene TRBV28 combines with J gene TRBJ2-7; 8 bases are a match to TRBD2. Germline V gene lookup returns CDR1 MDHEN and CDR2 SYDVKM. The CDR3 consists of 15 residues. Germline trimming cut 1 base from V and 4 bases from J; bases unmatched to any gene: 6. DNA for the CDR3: TGTGCCAGCAGTTTATCGCGGGGGGCCCCGTACGAGCAGTACTTC. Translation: CASSLSRGAPYEQYF.

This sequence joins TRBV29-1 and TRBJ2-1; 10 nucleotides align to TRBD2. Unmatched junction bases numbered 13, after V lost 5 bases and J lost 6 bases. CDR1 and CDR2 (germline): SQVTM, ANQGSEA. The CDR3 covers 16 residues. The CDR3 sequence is CSVFPSLAGGGNEQFF. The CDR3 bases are TGCAGCGTTTTCCCCTCGTTAGCGGGAGGAGGCAATGAGCAGTTCTTC.

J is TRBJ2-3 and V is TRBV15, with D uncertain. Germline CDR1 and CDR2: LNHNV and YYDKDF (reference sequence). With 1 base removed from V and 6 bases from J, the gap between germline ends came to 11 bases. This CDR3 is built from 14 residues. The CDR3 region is CATSRANSMDTQYF. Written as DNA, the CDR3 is TGTGCCACCAGCAGAGCCAACTCCATGGATACGCAGTATTTT.

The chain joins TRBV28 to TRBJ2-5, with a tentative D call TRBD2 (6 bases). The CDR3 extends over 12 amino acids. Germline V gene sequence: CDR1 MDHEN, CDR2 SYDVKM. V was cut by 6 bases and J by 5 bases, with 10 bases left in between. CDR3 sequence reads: CASSGGAETQYF. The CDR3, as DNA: TGTGCCAGCAGCGGAGGGGCCGAGACCCAGTACTTC.

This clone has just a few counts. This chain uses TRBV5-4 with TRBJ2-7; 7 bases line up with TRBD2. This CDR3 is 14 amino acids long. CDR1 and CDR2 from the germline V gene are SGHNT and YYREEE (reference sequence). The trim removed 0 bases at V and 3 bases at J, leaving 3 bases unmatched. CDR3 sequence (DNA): TGTGCCAGCAGCTTGGATGCTAGCGGCTACGAGCAGTACGTC. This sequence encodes CASSLDASGYEQYV.

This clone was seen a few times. The CDR3 is CAISREEGEKLFF. CDR3 DNA: TGTGCCATCAGTAGGGAGGAGGGTGAAAAACTGTTTTTT. V and J are TRBV10-3 and TRBJ1-4, with unresolved D. The CDR3 has 13 residues. V was shortened by 5 bases and J by 7 bases, with 11 bases between the two germline ends. Germline loops: CDR1 ENHRY, CDR2 SYGVKD.

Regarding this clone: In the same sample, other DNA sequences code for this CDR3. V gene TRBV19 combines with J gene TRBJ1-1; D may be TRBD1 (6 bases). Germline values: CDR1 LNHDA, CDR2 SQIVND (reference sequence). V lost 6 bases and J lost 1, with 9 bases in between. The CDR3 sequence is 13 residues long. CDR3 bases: TGTGCCAGTAGCAGGGGAACGAACACTGAAGCTTTCTTT. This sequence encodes CASSRGTNTEAFF.

This CDR3 reads CASRRTSAGELFF. Here the CDR3 DNA reads TGTGCCAGTAGACGAACTAGCGCCGGGGAGCTGTTTTTT. V is TRBV19 and J is TRBJ2-2, with 7 nucleotides matching TRBD2. CDR1 LNHDA and CDR2 SQIVND come from the germline V gene (reference sequence). After removal of 6 bases from V and 6 bases from J, the junction contained 4 bases not matched to a gene. The CDR3 contains 13 residues.

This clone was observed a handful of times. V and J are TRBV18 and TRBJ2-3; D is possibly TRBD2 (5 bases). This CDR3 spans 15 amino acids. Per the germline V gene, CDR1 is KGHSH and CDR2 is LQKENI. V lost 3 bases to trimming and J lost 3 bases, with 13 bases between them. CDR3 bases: TGTGCCAGCTCACCGCGAACCCGGGGAACAGATACGCAGTATTTT. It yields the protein CASSPRTRGTDTQYF. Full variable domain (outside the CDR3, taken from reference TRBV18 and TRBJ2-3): NAGVMQNPRHLVRRRGQEARLRCSPMKGHSHVYWYRQLPEEGLKFMVYLQKENIIDESGMPKERFSAEFPKEGPSILRIQQVVRGDSAAYFCASSPRTRGTDTQYFGPGTRLTVL.

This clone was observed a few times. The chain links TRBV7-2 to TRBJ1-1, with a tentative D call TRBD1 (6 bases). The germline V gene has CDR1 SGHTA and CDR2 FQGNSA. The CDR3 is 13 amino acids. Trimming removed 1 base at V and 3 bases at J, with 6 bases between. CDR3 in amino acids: CASSLEGDTEAFF. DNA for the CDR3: TGTGCCAGCAGCTTAGAGGGGGACACTGAAGCTTTCTTT.

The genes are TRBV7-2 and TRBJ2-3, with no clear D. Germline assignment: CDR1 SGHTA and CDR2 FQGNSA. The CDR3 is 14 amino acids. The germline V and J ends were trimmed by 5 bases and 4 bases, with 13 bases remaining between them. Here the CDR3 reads CASSLSLAADTQYF. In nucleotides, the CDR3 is TGTGCCAGCAGCCTCTCGTTGGCTGCAGATACGCAGTATTTT.

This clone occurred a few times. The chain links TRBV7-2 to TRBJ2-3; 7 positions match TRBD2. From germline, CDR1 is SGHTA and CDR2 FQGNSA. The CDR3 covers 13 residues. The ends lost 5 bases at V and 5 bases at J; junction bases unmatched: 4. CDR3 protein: CASSTGGRDTQYF. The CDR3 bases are TGTGCCAGCAGCACGGGAGGTAGAGATACGCAGTATTTT.

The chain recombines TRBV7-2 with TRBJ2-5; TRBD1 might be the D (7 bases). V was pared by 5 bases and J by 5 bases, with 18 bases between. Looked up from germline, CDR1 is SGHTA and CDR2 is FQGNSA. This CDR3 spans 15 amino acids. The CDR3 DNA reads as TGTGCCAGCAGCCCAGAGGAGGGGGCGGGGGAGACCCAGTACTTC. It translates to CASSPEEGAGETQYF.